These 19 T cell receptor beta chains share one sample of origin, sequenced in a study of shared clonotypes between healthy human individuals. TCRdb's table, derived via immunoSEQ multiplex PCR, lists solely in-frame clones and lacks some. This table has around 690,000 clones, around 90% appearing once. The sample consisted of memory CD8+ T cells from PBMCs. Described subset: CD45RO+ cells pooled with CCR7-negative TemRA cells. These receptors all stem from a man younger than 30 in good health. Some clones in this sample may be carry-over from other donors' samples.

The genes are TRBV7-9 and TRBJ2-7; D remains unclear. The CDR3 sequence is 16 residues long. V lost 0 bases, J lost 1 base, and 13 bases lay in between. From germline, CDR1 is SEHNR and CDR2 FQNEAQ (reference sequence). The CDR3 bases are TGTGCCAGCAGCTTAGCGCTGGCAGCTCAGTCCTACGAGCAGTACTTC. Its protein product is CASSLALAAQSYEQYF.

As regards this clone: The same CDR3 can be traced to other DNA sequences in this sample. The chain recombines TRBV11-2 with TRBJ2-1; no reliable D call. Germline CDR1 SGHAT, CDR2 FQNNGV. Trimming stripped 1 base from V and 5 bases from J, with 3 bases between. The CDR3 consists of 12 residues. The CDR3 nucleotides read TGTGCCAGCAGCTTAGGCCACAATGAGCAGTTCTTC. This codes for CASSLGHNEQFF.

The gene calls are TRBV9 and TRBJ2-1; no clear D gene. The CDR3 spans 14 residues. Germline loops: CDR1 SGDLS, CDR2 YYNGEE. Trimming left V 4 bases short and J 4 bases short, with 12 bases between. DNA of the CDR3: TGTGCCAGCAGCCCCAGAACCGTTTACAATGAGCAGTTCTTC. Its translation: CASSPRTVYNEQFF.

The chain recombines TRBV19 with TRBJ1-2; no definite D call. Germline loops: CDR1 LNHDA, CDR2 SQIVND (reference sequence). The CDR3 is 15 residues long. The V gene lost 1 base and the J gene lost 2 bases, with 11 bases spanning the gap. The CDR3 DNA reads as TGTGCCAGTAGTATAGTGGCCGGGTTCAACTATGGCTACACCTTC. Translating gives CASSIVAGFNYGYTF.

V usage is TRBV6-5 and J usage is TRBJ2-2, with 7 bases that match TRBD1. The CDR3 totals 15 residues. CDR1 is MNHEY and CDR2 is SVGAGI in the germline V gene. V gave up 8 bases and J gave up 2 bases; unmatched junction bases: 8. The CDR3 protein is CASGTGTVNTGELFF. CDR3 nucleotides: TGTGCCAGCGGAACCGGGACAGTAAACACCGGGGAGCTGTTTTTT.

This clone was observed once. The chain is built from TRBV14 and TRBJ2-7, with D hard to call. The CDR3 contains 15 residues. Trimming shortened V by 1 base and J by 6 bases, and 16 bases separated the two germline ends. Germline V lookup: CDR1 SGHDN, CDR2 FVKESK. The CDR3 DNA sequence: TGTGCCAGCAGCCAAGGCCCCGGGTACCCCGGCGAGCAGTACTTC. Translated: CASSQGPGYPGEQYF.

The chain has TRBV4-2 and TRBJ1-6, with D possibly being TRBD1 (5 bases). The ends were cut back, 0 bases at V and 6 bases at J, with 18 bases in the middle. Germline assignment: CDR1 LGHNA and CDR2 YNFKEQ. The CDR3 covers 18 residues. The CDR3 region is CASSQDQGRGAGNSPLHF. The CDR3 DNA follows: TGTGCCAGCAGCCAAGATCAAGGTAGGGGTGCCGGTAATTCACCCCTCCACTTT.

This rearrangement joins TRBV28 to TRBJ2-2; 9 bases are shared with TRBD1. The germline V gene encodes CDR1 MDHEN and CDR2 SYDVKM. V dropped 6 bases and J dropped 5; count of bases not matched to a gene: 10. The CDR3 has 16 residues. The CDR3 nucleotides read TGTGCCAGCAGCCCCGGGACAGGGAAAGGGACCGGGGAGCTGTTTTTT. Translation gives CASSPGTGKGTGELFF.

The rearrangement links TRBV27 to TRBJ2-7, with 10 bases lining up with TRBD1. Losses at the gene ends were 6 bases for V and 0 bases for J; bases not matched to a gene: 5. The CDR3 length is 15 residues. CDR1 and CDR2 from the germline V gene are MNHEY and SMNVEV (reference sequence). CDR3 nucleotide sequence: TGTGCCAGCAGATTGGACAGGGGGATCTCCTACGAGCAGTACTTC. Translating it yields CASRLDRGISYEQYF.

CDR3 DNA sequence: TGTGCCAGCAGTTGGACCGGGACAGAGTACGAGCAGTACTTC. Translating gives CASSWTGTEYEQYF. The chain couples TRBV27 to TRBJ2-7, with 7 positions matching TRBD1. J was trimmed by 4 bases and V by 4 bases; bases with no gene match: 7. CDR1 MNHEY and CDR2 SMNVEV come from the germline V gene (reference sequence). This CDR3 is 14 amino acids long.

The chain links TRBV15 to TRBJ2-7, with D perhaps TRBD2 (5 bases). CDR3 size: 13 residues. Trimming removed 4 bases at V and 12 bases at J, with 19 bases between. Germline loops: CDR1 LNHNV, CDR2 YYDKDF (reference sequence). CDR3 DNA sequence: TGTGCCACCAGCAAAAGAGGTGGAGGAATTCTGTACTTC. This sequence encodes CATSKRGGGILYF.

This clone appeared once. The chain carries TRBV27 and TRBJ2-7, with 9 bases lining up with TRBD1. The germline V gene encodes CDR1 MNHEY and CDR2 SMNVEV (reference sequence). Germline trimming cut 8 bases from V and 3 bases from J; bases unmatched to any gene: 8. The CDR3 has 14 amino acids. The CDR3 loop reads CASGPGTGIYEQYF. The DNA for the CDR3 is TGTGCCAGCGGTCCGGGGACAGGGATCTACGAGCAGTACTTC.

The rearrangement uses TRBV19 and TRBJ2-7; 11 nucleotides align to TRBD2. The CDR3 length is 15 residues. Germline V CDR1 and CDR2: LNHDA, SQIVND (reference sequence). V lost 6 bases and J lost 3; bases outside the gene matches: 7. CDR3 protein: CASSPLAGGIYEQYF. For the CDR3, the DNA is TGTGCCAGTAGCCCCCTAGCGGGAGGTATCTACGAGCAGTACTTC.

The chain is built from TRBV13 and TRBJ1-2; weak D call: TRBD1 (5 bases). Trimming took 0 bases from V and 3 from J, leaving 14 bases between them. Germline CDR1 reads PRHDT; CDR2 reads FYEKMQ (reference sequence). The CDR3 length is 16 residues. CDR3 in amino acids: CASSLGVAGPHYGYTF. CDR3 coding DNA: TGTGCCAGCAGCTTAGGAGTAGCAGGGCCACACTATGGCTACACCTTC.

On this clone itself: Other DNA sequences in this specimen translate into the identical CDR3. J is TRBJ2-7 and V is TRBV7-6; 11 positions match TRBD1. CDR1 is SGHVS, CDR2 FNYEAQ, per germline. V lost 5 bases and J lost 6; bases outside the gene matches: 3. This CDR3 is built from 13 residues. Here the CDR3 DNA reads TGTGCCAGCAGCCTTGGGACAGGGGGCGAGCAGTACTTC. Translating it yields CASSLGTGGEQYF.

Regarding this clone: Other nucleotide sequences in the sample specify the same CDR3. This chain connects TRBV9 to TRBJ1-1; 9 positions agree with TRBD1. This CDR3 contains 15 residues. Germline trimming cut 3 bases from V and 3 bases from J; bases unmatched to any gene: 6. The V gene's germline CDR1 is SGDLS and CDR2 YYNGEE. The CDR3 sequence is CASSATGGADTEAFF. In nucleotides, the CDR3 is TGTGCCAGCAGCGCCACAGGGGGCGCGGACACTGAAGCTTTCTTT.

The rearrangement links TRBV19 to TRBJ2-7, with 11 bases identical to TRBD1. Germline V CDR1 and CDR2: LNHDA, SQIVND (reference sequence). Unmatched junction bases numbered 15, after V lost 6 bases and J lost 5 bases. The CDR3 is made up of 17 amino acids. The CDR3 nucleotides read TGTGCCAGTAGCCCACTACTCTCGGACAGGGGGCTGGACGAGCAGTACTTC. Translated, it gives CASSPLLSDRGLDEQYF.

This clone was counted a few times. The chain is built from TRBV12-2 and TRBJ1-1; TRBD1 reflects the table's D call only, with no check against the DNA. TRBV12-2 is a listed pseudogene. The CDR3 contains 18 residues. The DNA for the CDR3 is TGTGCAAGTCGCTTAGCGCAGTCATCACAGGGTGGGAACACTGAAGCTTTCTTT. Residues: CASRLAQSSQGGNTEAFF.

V gene TRBV4-1 combines with J gene TRBJ1-1; tentatively, D is TRBD1 (6 bases). Germline V gives CDR1 MGHRA, CDR2 YSYEKL. V lost 1 base, J lost 0 bases, and 9 bases lay in between. CDR3 length: 15 residues. CDR3 region: CASSQAQGLNTEAFF. In nucleotides, the CDR3 is TGCGCCAGCAGCCAAGCGCAGGGGCTGAACACTGAAGCTTTCTTT.